This TCR beta chain is from a study of shared clonotypes between healthy human individuals. Naive CD8 cells lacked CD45RO, underwent positive selection for CCR7 and left out terminally differentiated effector memory CD45RA+ cells. Germline CDR1 and CDR2: MNHNY and SVGAGI (reference sequence). Trimming stripped 6 bases from V and 6 bases from J, with 12 bases between. This CDR3 spans 13 amino acids. Sorted subsets were amplified in replicate PCRs using 200 ng DNA, tens of thousands of T cell genomes. Sequenced by immunoSEQ multiplex PCR; TCRdb stores in-frame clones only, minus some. In the table there are hundreds of thousands of clones, around 96% of which are singletons.

The receptor's source is a woman under 40 in good health. The gene calls are TRBV6-6 and TRBJ2-4, with D maybe TRBD2 (6 bases). The sequenced sample consisted of naive CD8+ T cells sorted from blood. The CDR3 DNA reads TGTGCCAGCAGCCACCAGGGAGGAAACATTCAGTACTTC. This codes for CASSHQGGNIQYF.